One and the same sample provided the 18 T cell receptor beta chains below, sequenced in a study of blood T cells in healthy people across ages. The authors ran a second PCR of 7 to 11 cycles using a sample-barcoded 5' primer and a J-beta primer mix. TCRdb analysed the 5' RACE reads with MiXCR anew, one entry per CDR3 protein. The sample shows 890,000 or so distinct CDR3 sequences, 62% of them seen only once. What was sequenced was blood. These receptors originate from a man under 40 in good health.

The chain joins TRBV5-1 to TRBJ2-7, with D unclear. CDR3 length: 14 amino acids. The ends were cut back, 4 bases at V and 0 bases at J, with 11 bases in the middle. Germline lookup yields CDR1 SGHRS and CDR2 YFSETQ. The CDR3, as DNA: TGCGCCAGCAGCGTGGGTCCTAGCTCCTACGAGCAGTACTTC. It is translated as CASSVGPSSYEQYF.

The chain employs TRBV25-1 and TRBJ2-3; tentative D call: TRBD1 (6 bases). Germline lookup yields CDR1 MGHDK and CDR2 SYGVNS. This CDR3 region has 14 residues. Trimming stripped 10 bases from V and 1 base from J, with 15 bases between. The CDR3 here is CATRNRDGTDTQYF. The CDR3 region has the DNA TGTGCCACCCGAAACAGGGACGGCACAGATACGCAGTATTTT.

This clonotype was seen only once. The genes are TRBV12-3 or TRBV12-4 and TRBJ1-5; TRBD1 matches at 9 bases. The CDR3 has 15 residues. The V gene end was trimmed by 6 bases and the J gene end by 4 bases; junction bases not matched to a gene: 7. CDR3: CASRSGQGVNQPQHF. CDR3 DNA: TGTGCCAGCAGATCGGGACAGGGAGTGAATCAGCCCCAGCATTTT.

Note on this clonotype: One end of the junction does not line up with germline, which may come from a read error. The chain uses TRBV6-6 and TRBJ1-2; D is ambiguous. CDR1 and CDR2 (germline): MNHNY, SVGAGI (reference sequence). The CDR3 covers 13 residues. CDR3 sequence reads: CVSSSDAIYGYTF. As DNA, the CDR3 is TGTGTCAGCAGCTCAGACGCAATTTATGGCTACACCTTC.

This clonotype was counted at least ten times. CDR3 in amino acids: CASSFYASGGPTDTQYF. In DNA form, the CDR3 reads TGTGCCAGCAGTTTTTATGCCAGCGGGGGCCCCACAGATACGCAGTATTTT. The chain combines TRBV12-3 or TRBV12-4 with TRBJ2-3, with 8 bases aligning to TRBD2. The length of the CDR3 is 17 residues. With V trimmed by 3 bases and J by 2 bases, 10 bases remained unmatched.

CDR3 bases: TGCGCCAGCAGCCAAGATCGGCAGGCCTTCTATGGCTACACCTTC. It translates to CASSQDRQAFYGYTF. The V call is TRBV4-3, the J call TRBJ1-2; D is unresolved. This CDR3 has 15 amino acids. Germline V CDR1 and CDR2: LGHNA, YSLEER. Trimming removed 0 bases from V and 4 bases from J, with 12 bases in between.

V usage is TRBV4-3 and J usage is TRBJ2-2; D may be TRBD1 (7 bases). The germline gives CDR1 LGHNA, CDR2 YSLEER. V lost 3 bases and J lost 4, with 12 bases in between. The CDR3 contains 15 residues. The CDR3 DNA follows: TGCGCCAGCAGCCAGGCGGGACAGTTCACCGGGGAGCTGTTTTTT. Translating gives CASSQAGQFTGELFF.

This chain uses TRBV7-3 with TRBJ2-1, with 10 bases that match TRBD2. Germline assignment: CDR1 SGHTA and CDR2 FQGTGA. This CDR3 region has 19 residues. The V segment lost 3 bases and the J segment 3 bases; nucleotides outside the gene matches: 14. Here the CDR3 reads CASSFTPALLAGSYNEQFF. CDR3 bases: TGTGCCAGCAGCTTTACCCCTGCTCTACTAGCGGGGAGCTACAATGAGCAGTTCTTC.

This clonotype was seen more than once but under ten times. DNA for the CDR3: TGTGCCATCAGTGCAACGCAGGGAACGAACACCGGGGAGCTGTTTTTT. As protein: CAISATQGTNTGELFF. The V gene is TRBV10-3, the J gene TRBJ2-2; the D gene is possibly TRBD1 (5 bases). V was shortened by 4 bases and J by 0 bases, with 12 bases between the two germline ends. The CDR3 consists of 16 residues. Germline lookup yields CDR1 ENHRY and CDR2 SYGVKD.

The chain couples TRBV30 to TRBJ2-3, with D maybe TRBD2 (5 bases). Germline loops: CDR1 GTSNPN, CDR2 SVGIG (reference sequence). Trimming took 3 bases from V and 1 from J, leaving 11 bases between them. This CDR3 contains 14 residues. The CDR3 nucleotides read TGTGCCTGGAGCCCACACGGGGGCACAGATACGCAGTATTTT. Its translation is CAWSPHGGTDTQYF. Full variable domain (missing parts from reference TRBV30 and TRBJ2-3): SQTIHQWPATLVQPVGSPLSLECTVEGTSNPNLYWYRQAAGRGLQLLFYSVGIGQISSEVPQNLSASRPQDRQFILSSKKLLLSDSGFYLCAWSPHGGTDTQYFGPGTRLTVL.

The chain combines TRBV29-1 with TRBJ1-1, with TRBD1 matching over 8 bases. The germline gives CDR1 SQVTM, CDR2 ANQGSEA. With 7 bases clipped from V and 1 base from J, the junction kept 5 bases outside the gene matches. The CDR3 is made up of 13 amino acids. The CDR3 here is CSGGTGGNTEAFF. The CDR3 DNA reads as TGCAGCGGGGGGACAGGAGGGAACACTGAAGCTTTCTTT.

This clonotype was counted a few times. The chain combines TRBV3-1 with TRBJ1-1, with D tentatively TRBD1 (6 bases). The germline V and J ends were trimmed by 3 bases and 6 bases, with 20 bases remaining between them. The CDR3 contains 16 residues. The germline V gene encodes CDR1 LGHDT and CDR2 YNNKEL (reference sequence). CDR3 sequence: CASSQDRRGIGPEAFF. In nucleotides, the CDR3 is TGTGCCAGCAGCCAGGACAGAAGAGGAATCGGGCCTGAAGCTTTCTTT.

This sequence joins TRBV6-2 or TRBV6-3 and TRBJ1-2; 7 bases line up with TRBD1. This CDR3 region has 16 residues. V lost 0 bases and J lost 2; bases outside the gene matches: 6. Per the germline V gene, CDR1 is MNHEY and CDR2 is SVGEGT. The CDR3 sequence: CASSYSIKTGNYGYTF. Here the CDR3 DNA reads TGTGCCAGCAGTTACTCCATTAAGACAGGGAACTATGGCTACACCTTC.

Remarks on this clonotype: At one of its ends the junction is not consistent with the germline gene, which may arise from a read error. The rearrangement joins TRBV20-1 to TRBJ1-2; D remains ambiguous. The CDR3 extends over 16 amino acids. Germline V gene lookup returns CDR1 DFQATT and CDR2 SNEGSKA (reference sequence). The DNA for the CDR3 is TGCAGTGCTACAATAGCCGCACCGGGAACACCCTATGGCCACACCTTC. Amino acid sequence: CSATIAAPGTPYGHTF.

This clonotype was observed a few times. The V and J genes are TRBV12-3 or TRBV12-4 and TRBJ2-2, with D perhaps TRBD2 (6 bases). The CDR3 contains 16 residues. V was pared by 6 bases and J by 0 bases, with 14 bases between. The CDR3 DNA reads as TGTGCCAGCAGCCGGAGGGACGGACCGAACACCGGGGAGCTGTTTTTT. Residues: CASSRRDGPNTGELFF.

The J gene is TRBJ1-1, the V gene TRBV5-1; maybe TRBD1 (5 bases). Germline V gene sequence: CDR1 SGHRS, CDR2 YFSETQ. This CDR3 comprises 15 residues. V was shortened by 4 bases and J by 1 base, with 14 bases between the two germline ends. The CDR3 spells CASSPRTGRNTEAFF. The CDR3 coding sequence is TGCGCCAGCAGCCCGAGAACGGGACGGAACACTGAAGCTTTCTTT.

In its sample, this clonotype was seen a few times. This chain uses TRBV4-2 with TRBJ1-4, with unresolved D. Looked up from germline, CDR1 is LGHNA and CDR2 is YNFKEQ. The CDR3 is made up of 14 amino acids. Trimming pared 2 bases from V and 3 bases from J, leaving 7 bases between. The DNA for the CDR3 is TGTGCCAGCAGCCAAACAACAGCTAATGAAAAACTGTTTTTT. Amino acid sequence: CASSQTTANEKLFF.

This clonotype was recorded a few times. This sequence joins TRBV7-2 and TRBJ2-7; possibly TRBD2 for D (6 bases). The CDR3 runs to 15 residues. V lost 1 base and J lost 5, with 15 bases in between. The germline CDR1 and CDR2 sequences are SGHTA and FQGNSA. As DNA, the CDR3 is TGTGCCAGCAGCTTAGGCCGGGGAGGTCAGAACGAGCAGTACTTC. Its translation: CASSLGRGGQNEQYF.